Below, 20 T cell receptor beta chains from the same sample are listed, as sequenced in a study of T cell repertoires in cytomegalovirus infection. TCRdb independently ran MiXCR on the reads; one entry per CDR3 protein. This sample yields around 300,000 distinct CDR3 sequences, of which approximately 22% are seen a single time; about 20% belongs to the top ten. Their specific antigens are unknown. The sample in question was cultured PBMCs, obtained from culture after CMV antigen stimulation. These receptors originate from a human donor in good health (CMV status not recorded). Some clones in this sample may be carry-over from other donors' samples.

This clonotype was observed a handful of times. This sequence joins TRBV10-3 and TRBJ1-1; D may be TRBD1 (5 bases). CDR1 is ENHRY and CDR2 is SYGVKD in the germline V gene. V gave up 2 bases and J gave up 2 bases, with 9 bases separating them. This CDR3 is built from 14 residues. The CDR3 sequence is CAISEVRTNTEAFF. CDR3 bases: TGTGCCATCAGTGAGGTTCGGACAAACACTGAAGCTTTCTTT.

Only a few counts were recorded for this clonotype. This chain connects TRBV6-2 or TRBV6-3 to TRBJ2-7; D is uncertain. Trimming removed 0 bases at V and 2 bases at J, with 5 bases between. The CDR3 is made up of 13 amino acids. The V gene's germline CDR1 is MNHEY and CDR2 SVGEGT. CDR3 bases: TGTGCCAGCAGTTACTCGTTCCCCTACGAGCAGTACTTC. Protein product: CASSYSFPYEQYF.

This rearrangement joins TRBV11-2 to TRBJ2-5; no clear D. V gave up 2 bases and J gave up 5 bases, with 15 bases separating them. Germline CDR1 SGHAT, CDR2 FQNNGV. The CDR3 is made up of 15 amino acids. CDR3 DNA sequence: TGTGCCAGCAGCTTATTGCCTTCTACCGCGGAGACCCAGTACTTC. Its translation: CASSLLPSTAETQYF.

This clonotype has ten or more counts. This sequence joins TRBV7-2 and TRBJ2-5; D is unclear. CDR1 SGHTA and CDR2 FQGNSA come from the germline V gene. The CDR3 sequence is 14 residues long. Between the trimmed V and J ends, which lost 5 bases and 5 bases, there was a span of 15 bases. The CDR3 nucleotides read TGTGCCAGCAGCCGTGGACGGCGTGGGGAGACCCAGTACTTC. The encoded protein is CASSRGRRGETQYF.

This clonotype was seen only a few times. The CDR3, as DNA: TGTGCCAGTAGTCTGCTAGCGGGAATTCATGAGCAGTTCTTC. Residues: CASSLLAGIHEQFF. The chain uses TRBV19 and TRBJ2-1; 9 bases map to TRBD2. CDR3 length equals 14 residues. With V trimmed by 5 bases and J by 8 bases, 7 bases remained unmatched. Germline CDR1 is LNHDA and CDR2 is SQIVND (reference sequence).

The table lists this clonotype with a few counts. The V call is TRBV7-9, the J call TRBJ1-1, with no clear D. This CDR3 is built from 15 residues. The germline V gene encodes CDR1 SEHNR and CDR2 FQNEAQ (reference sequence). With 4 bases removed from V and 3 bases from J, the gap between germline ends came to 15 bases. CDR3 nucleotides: TGTGCCAGCAGCTCCCCTACGGGGTTGGACACTGAAGCTTTCTTT. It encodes CASSSPTGLDTEAFF.

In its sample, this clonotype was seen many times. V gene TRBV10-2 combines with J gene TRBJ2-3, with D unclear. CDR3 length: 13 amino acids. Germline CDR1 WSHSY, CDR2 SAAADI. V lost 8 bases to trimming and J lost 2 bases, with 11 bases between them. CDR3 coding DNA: TGCGCCAGCCTTGGGCCCGTCACAGATACGCAGTATTTT. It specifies CASLGPVTDTQYF.

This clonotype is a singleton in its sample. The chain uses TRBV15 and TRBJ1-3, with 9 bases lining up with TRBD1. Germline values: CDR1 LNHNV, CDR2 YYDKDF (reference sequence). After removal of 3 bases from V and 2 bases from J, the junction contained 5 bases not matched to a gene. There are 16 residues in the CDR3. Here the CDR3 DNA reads TGTGCCACCAGCAGCCGGAGGACAGGGGCTGGAAACACCATATATTTT. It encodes CATSSRRTGAGNTIYF.

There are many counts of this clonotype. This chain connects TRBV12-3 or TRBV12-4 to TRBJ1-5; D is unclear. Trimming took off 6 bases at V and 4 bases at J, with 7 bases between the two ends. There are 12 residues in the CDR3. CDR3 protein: CASRDENQPQHF. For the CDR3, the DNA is TGTGCCAGCAGGGACGAAAATCAGCCCCAGCATTTT.

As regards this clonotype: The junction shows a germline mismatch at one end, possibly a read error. DNA of the CDR3: TGCGCCAGCAGCGAAGAACAGGGGGCGAGAAACACTGAAGCTTTCTTT. This sequence encodes CASSEEQGARNTEAFF. V gene TRBV4-1 combines with J gene TRBJ1-1; 9 nucleotides match TRBD1. This CDR3 has 16 amino acids. Germline CDR1 MGHRA, CDR2 YSYEKL.

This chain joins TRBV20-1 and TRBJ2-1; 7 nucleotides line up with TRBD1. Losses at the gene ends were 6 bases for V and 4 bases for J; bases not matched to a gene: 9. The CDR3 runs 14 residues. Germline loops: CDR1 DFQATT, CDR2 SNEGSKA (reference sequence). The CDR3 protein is CSAPPRDRYNEQFF. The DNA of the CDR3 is TGCAGTGCCCCGCCTCGGGACAGATACAATGAGCAGTTCTTC.

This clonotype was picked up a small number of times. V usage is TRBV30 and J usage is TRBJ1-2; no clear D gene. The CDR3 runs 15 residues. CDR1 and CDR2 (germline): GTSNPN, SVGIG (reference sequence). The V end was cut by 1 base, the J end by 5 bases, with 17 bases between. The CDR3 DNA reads TGTGCCTGGAGTGAAATAGTCTCCAGTAGGTATGGCTACACCTTC. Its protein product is CAWSEIVSSRYGYTF. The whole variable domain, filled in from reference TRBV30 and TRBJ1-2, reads SQTIHQWPATLVQPVGSPLSLECTVEGTSNPNLYWYRQAAGRGLQLLFYSVGIGQISSEVPQNLSASRPQDRQFILSSKKLLLSDSGFYLCAWSEIVSSRYGYTFGSGTRLTVV.

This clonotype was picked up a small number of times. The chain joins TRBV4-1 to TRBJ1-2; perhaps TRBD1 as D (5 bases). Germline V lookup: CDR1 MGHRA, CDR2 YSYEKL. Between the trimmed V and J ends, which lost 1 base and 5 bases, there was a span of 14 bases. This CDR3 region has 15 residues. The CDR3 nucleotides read TGCGCCAGCAGCCAAGTTTTGACAGCCCCTTATGGCTACACCTTC. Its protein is CASSQVLTAPYGYTF.

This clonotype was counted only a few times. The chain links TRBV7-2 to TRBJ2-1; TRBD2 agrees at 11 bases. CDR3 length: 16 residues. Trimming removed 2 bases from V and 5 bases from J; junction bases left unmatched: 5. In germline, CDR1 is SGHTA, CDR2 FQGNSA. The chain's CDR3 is CASSLSGTSGHNEQFF. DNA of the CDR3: TGTGCCAGCAGCTTAAGTGGGACTAGCGGACACAATGAGCAGTTCTTC. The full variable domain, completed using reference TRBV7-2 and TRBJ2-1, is GAGVSQSPSNKVTEKGKDVELRCDPISGHTALYWYRQSLGQGLEFLIYFQGNSAPDKSGLPSDRFSAERTGGSVSTLTIQRTQQEDSAVYLCASSLSGTSGHNEQFFGPGTRLTVL.

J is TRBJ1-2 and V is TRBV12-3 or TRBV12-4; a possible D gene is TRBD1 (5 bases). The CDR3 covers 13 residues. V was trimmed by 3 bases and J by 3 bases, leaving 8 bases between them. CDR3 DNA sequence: TGTGCCAGCAGTTTTCAGGGTTACTATGGCTACACCTTC. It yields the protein CASSFQGYYGYTF.

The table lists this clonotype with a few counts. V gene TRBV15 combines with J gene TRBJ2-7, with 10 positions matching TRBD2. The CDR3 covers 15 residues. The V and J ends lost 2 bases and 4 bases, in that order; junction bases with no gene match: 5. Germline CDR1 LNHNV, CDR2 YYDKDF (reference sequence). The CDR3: CATSRSPSGSYEQYF. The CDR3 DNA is TGTGCCACCAGCAGATCTCCTAGCGGGAGTTACGAGCAGTACTTC.

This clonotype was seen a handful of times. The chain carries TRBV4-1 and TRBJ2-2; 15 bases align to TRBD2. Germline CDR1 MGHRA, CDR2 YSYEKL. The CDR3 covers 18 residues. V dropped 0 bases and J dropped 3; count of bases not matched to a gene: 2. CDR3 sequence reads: CASSQEGLAGGYTGELFF. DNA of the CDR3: TGCGCCAGCAGCCAAGAAGGACTAGCGGGAGGGTACACCGGGGAGCTGTTTTTT.

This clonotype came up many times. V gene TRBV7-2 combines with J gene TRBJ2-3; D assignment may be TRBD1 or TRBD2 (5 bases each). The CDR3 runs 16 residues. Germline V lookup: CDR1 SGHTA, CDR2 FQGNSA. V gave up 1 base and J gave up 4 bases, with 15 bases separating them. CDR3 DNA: TGTGCCAGCAGCTTAGTACCGGGAATAGGGGCAGATACGCAGTATTTT. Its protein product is CASSLVPGIGADTQYF. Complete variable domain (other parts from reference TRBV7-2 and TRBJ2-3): GAGVSQSPSNKVTEKGKDVELRCDPISGHTALYWYRQSLGQGLEFLIYFQGNSAPDKSGLPSDRFSAERTGGSVSTLTIQRTQQEDSAVYLCASSLVPGIGADTQYFGPGTRLTVL.

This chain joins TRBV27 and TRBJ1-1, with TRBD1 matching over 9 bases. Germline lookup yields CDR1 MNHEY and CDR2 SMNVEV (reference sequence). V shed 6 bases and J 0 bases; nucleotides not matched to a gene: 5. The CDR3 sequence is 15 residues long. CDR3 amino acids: CASRLRDRVNTEAFF. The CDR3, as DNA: TGTGCCAGCAGATTACGGGACAGGGTGAACACTGAAGCTTTCTTT.

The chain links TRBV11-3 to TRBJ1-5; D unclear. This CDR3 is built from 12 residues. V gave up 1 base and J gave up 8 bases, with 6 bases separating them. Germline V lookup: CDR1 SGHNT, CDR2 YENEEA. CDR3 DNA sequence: TGTGCCAGCAGCTTAGCTAGAGAGCCCCAGCATTTT. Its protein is CASSLAREPQHF.